The rows below give T cell receptor beta chains drawn from one sample of a study of shared clonotypes between healthy human individuals. Generated by immunoSEQ multiplex PCR, the TCRdb table keeps only in-frame clones and is missing some. This table holds roughly 2,500,000 clones, under 95% found once. The material sequenced was naive CD4+ T cells from PBMCs. The receptors shown here come from a young man in good health. Some clones in this sample may be carry-over from other donors' samples. Each CDR3 is given with its conserved first and last residue.

cdr3_aa: CASSSLWQVRDNYGYTF; v_call: TRBV27; j_call: TRBJ1-2
cdr3_aa: CASSMAAGRWETQYF; v_call: TRBV6-5; j_call: TRBJ2-5
cdr3_aa: CASSLDPAGRQYF; v_call: TRBV7-9; j_call: TRBJ2-7
cdr3_aa: CSAHRALSAFF; v_call: TRBV20-1; j_call: TRBJ1-1
cdr3_aa: CASSGDRVSEQYF; v_call: TRBV7-2; j_call: TRBJ2-7
cdr3_aa: CASSLGRGAGELFF; v_call: TRBV28; j_call: TRBJ2-2
cdr3_aa: CASSNGLYNSPLHF; v_call: TRBV28; j_call: TRBJ1-6
cdr3_aa: CASSQDMDYLGTDTQYF; v_call: TRBV4-1; j_call: TRBJ2-3
cdr3_aa: CAWSSTDTQYF; v_call: TRBV30; j_call: TRBJ2-3
cdr3_aa: CASSYSWGSNQPQHF; v_call: TRBV6-6; j_call: TRBJ1-5
cdr3_aa: CAWTQGRSADTQYF; v_call: TRBV30; j_call: TRBJ2-3
cdr3_aa: CASSLGTGGYTF; v_call: TRBV5-5; j_call: TRBJ1-2
cdr3_aa: CASSYGGNTEAFF; v_call: TRBV6-6; j_call: TRBJ1-1
cdr3_aa: CASSGDLGNEQFF; v_call: TRBV6-4; j_call: TRBJ2-1
cdr3_aa: CASSHGSTYEQYF; v_call: TRBV18; j_call: TRBJ2-7
cdr3_aa: CASSPIGHTEAFF; v_call: TRBV5-1; j_call: TRBJ1-1
cdr3_aa: CASSILNRQETQYF; v_call: TRBV19; j_call: TRBJ2-5
cdr3_aa: CASSFRGNSYEQYF; v_call: TRBV5-1; j_call: TRBJ2-7
cdr3_aa: CASSPLDGEYEQYF; v_call: TRBV5-1; j_call: TRBJ2-7
cdr3_aa: CASSSVKKNTEAFF; v_call: TRBV7-9; j_call: TRBJ1-1
cdr3_aa: CASSLGREWVTGELFF; v_call: TRBV5-4; j_call: TRBJ2-2
cdr3_aa: CASSHDRGSYNEQFF; v_call: TRBV25-1; j_call: TRBJ2-1
cdr3_aa: CASSARLAGSTDTQYF; v_call: TRBV6-6; j_call: TRBJ2-3
cdr3_aa: CASSPIAGGVSGANVLTF; v_call: TRBV11-1; j_call: TRBJ2-6
cdr3_aa: CASSPQDRVTEAFF; v_call: TRBV28; j_call: TRBJ1-1
cdr3_aa: CASRDRGRYGYTF; v_call: TRBV4-2; j_call: TRBJ1-2
cdr3_aa: CASSSRTGTKGETVF; v_call: TRBV5-1; j_call: TRBJ2-1
cdr3_aa: CASILGQVALEAFF; v_call: TRBV2; j_call: TRBJ1-1
cdr3_aa: CASIPPLGRDQNTEAFF; v_call: TRBV19; j_call: TRBJ1-1
cdr3_aa: CASSPPGNTEAFF; v_call: TRBV18; j_call: TRBJ1-1
cdr3_aa: CAISERTSSGANVLTF; v_call: TRBV10-3; j_call: TRBJ2-6
cdr3_aa: CATSRLGGEAFF; v_call: TRBV19; j_call: TRBJ1-1
cdr3_aa: CSALGESDTQYF; v_call: TRBV29-1; j_call: TRBJ2-3
cdr3_aa: CASRGRFTGELFF; v_call: TRBV6-5; j_call: TRBJ2-2
cdr3_aa: CASSQEVAGLWGEQFF; v_call: TRBV4-3; j_call: TRBJ2-1
cdr3_aa: CASSLGTTGSGFF; v_call: TRBV5-4; j_call: TRBJ2-1
cdr3_aa: CASSRTGDGQPQHF; v_call: TRBV6-5; j_call: TRBJ1-5
cdr3_aa: CASRPNLSGQETQYF; v_call: TRBV9; j_call: TRBJ2-5
cdr3_aa: CASSPPGAVPNNEQFF; v_call: TRBV28; j_call: TRBJ2-1
cdr3_aa: CASSQGQDLYQETQYF; v_call: TRBV5-1; j_call: TRBJ2-5
cdr3_aa: CASSPNSVGANEKLFF; v_call: TRBV18; j_call: TRBJ1-4
cdr3_aa: CASSPRGWDNEQFF; v_call: TRBV9; j_call: TRBJ2-1
cdr3_aa: CASSPSTGVNTEAFF; v_call: TRBV28; j_call: TRBJ1-1
cdr3_aa: CSVEESGETQYF; v_call: TRBV29-1; j_call: TRBJ2-5
cdr3_aa: CASSSDRLYGYTF; v_call: TRBV7-2; j_call: TRBJ1-2
cdr3_aa: CASSRGTNEKLFF; v_call: TRBV19; j_call: TRBJ1-4
cdr3_aa: CASSQVGDTEAFF; v_call: TRBV7-2; j_call: TRBJ1-1
cdr3_aa: CASSLDRGSYEQYF; v_call: TRBV11-1; j_call: TRBJ2-7
cdr3_aa: CASSRGPSYEQYF; v_call: TRBV11-2; j_call: TRBJ2-7
cdr3_aa: CAWSAGPYEQYF; v_call: TRBV30; j_call: TRBJ2-7
cdr3_aa: CATSEGVGPYEQYF; v_call: TRBV15; j_call: TRBJ2-7
cdr3_aa: CASSVISANYGYTF; v_call: TRBV9; j_call: TRBJ1-2
cdr3_aa: CASSLLRTGLNSPLHF; v_call: TRBV7-9; j_call: TRBJ1-6
cdr3_aa: CASSVVGQGGPGAIQYF; v_call: TRBV9; j_call: TRBJ2-4
cdr3_aa: CASSLKSTSGRDKQFF; v_call: TRBV7-8; j_call: TRBJ2-1
cdr3_aa: CASSLEVAGRGDTQYF; v_call: TRBV5-4; j_call: TRBJ2-3
cdr3_aa: CASISDPGGDGGGYTF; v_call: TRBV28; j_call: TRBJ1-2
cdr3_aa: CASSLVGTGPGNTIYF; v_call: TRBV11-2; j_call: TRBJ1-3
cdr3_aa: CASSRTGPSNTGELFF; v_call: TRBV18; j_call: TRBJ2-2